Listed below are T cell receptor beta chains from one sample, sequenced in a study of sequential checkpoint blockade in melanoma. Generated by immunoSEQ multiplex PCR, the TCRdb table keeps only in-frame clones and is missing some. The data contain 4,000 to 6,500 clones, about three fifths of them singletons. The source material was CD8+ T cells sorted from blood (inferred from file names), sampled from a patient given nivolumab and ipilimumab in sequence. The receptors derive from a human donor with melanoma. CDR3s include the opening cysteine and the closing phenylalanine or tryptophan. D genes are given only for firm matches. Not every row has a clone size; where given, it reads once, few, many or a size class.

J gene	clone size	D gene	V gene	CDR3 DNA	CDR3 protein
TRBJ1-2	-	-	TRBV2	TGTGCCAGCAGTGATCCAGGGTTTGGCTATGGCTACACCTTC	CASSDPGFGYGYTF
TRBJ2-1	-	-	TRBV4-1	TGCGCCAGCAGCCAAGTCTCGGGGGAATACAATGAGCAGTTCTTC	CASSQVSGEYNEQFF
TRBJ2-7	medium-sized	-	TRBV7-9	TGTGCCACCCGGGGCGGGGGCCGGGAGCAGTACTTC	CATRGGGREQYF
TRBJ1-2	-	TRBD1	TRBV4-2	TGTGCCAGCAGCCAAGAAGGGGGCGATCTAAACTATGGCTACACCTTC	CASSQEGGDLNYGYTF
TRBJ2-3	few	TRBD2	TRBV28	TGTGCCAGCAGCCTCTGGGCGGGGGGTCGCACAGATACGCAGTATTTT	CASSLWAGGRTDTQYF
TRBJ2-3	few	TRBD1	TRBV10-2	TGCGCCAGCAGTGCCAGCGACAGGGGGAGGGATACGCAGTATTTT	CASSASDRGRDTQYF
TRBJ2-1	-	TRBD2	TRBV7-9	TGTGCCAGCAGCTTGGGGACTAGCGGGGGGCCCCCTCAGTTCTTC	CASSLGTSGGPPQFF
TRBJ2-7	-	TRBD1	TRBV9	TGTGCCAGCAGCGTAGAGGGCAGGGGGCACGAGCAGTACTTC	CASSVEGRGHEQYF
TRBJ2-7	-	TRBD1	TRBV5-1	TGCGCCAGCAGCTTTCTCCCTGACAGGGTCTCCTACGAGCAGTACTTC	CASSFLPDRVSYEQYF
TRBJ1-1	-	TRBD1	TRBV4-3	TGCGCCAGCAGCCGGGGGGACAGCCACATAATGGGTGAAGCTTTCTTT	CASSRGDSHIMGEAFF
TRBJ1-5	-	TRBD1	TRBV5-1	TGCGCCAGCAGTCGGACAGGGGATCAGCCCCAGCATTTT	CASSRTGDQPQHF
TRBJ2-7	once	TRBD1	TRBV4-1	TGCGCCAGCAGCCAAGTTACGGCAGGGGGTTTTTCCTACGAGCAGTACTTC	CASSQVTAGGFSYEQYF
TRBJ1-4	few	-	TRBV28	TGTGCCAGCAGTGCGGGGCAGGGTCGGGAAAAACTGTTTTTT	CASSAGQGREKLFF
TRBJ2-5	-	TRBD1	TRBV5-1	TGCGCCAGCAGCCACGGACAGGTGTGGGAAGAGACCCAGTACTTC	CASSHGQVWEETQYF
TRBJ1-5	-	TRBD1	TRBV9	TGTGCCAGCAGCCACGGGACAGGTGGTCAGCCCCAGCATTTT	CASSHGTGGQPQHF
TRBJ2-1	few	TRBD2	TRBV7-9	TGTGCCAGCAGCTTCCGGACTAGCGGGGGGTACAATGAGCAGTTCTTC	CASSFRTSGGYNEQFF
TRBJ2-3	-	TRBD2	TRBV6-1	TGTGCCAGCAGTGAGGTATTGCGGGGGGGCCCAGATACGCAGTATTTT	CASSEVLRGGPDTQYF
TRBJ1-2	-	-	TRBV2	TGTGCCAGCAGTTTGGGCAGGGACTATGGCTACACCTTC	CASSLGRDYGYTF
TRBJ2-7	-	TRBD2	TRBV9	TGTGCCAGCAGCGCCACTCAACGGGGGGACTACGAGCAGTACTTC	CASSATQRGDYEQYF
TRBJ2-5	once	TRBD2	TRBV2	TGTGCCAGACTACTTAGCGGGGGCCCTTCGGGGGAGACCCAGTACTTC	CARLLSGGPSGETQYF
TRBJ1-5	-	TRBD1	TRBV15	TGTGCCACCAGCGCGACAGGGTCGAGCAATCAGCCCCAGCATTTT	CATSATGSSNQPQHF
TRBJ2-3	-	-	TRBV29-1	TGCAGCGTTGAAGATTGGGGGGACAGCAGCACAGATACGCAGTATTTT	CSVEDWGDSSTDTQYF
TRBJ2-7	few	TRBD2	TRBV16	TGTGCCAGCATCTCAGGACCGGGAGGGGGCGAGCAGTACTTC	CASISGPGGGEQYF
TRBJ1-2	few	-	TRBV7-9	TGTGCCAGCAGCCCGGACAATCCCATTCATGGCTACACCTTC	CASSPDNPIHGYTF
TRBJ2-5	-	TRBD2	TRBV25-1	TGTGCCAGCAGTGAATGGCTAGCGGGGGAACAAGAGACCCAGTACTTC	CASSEWLAGEQETQYF
TRBJ2-5	medium-sized	-	TRBV6-5	TGTGCCAGCAGTTACGGGCCTGGACATGCGACCCAGTACTTC	CASSYGPGHATQYF
TRBJ2-1	-	TRBD2	TRBV7-3	TGTGCCAGCAGCTCATCGGCGGGGGGCCCCAATGAGCAGTTCTTC	CASSSSAGGPNEQFF
TRBJ2-7	few	-	TRBV2	TGTGCCAGCAGTGAATTGGAGGTCGCCTACGAGCAGTACTTC	CASSELEVAYEQYF
TRBJ2-6	-	-	TRBV1	TGCACCAGCAGGCATGCTGGTTTGTCACAAAGTCGGGCCAACGTCCTGACTTTC	CTSRHAGLSQSRANVLTF
TRBJ2-1	-	TRBD2	TRBV27	TGTGCCAGCTCGGCGGGGGGGCCATCGGATGAGCAGTTCTTC	CASSAGGPSDEQFF
TRBJ2-3	-	TRBD2	TRBV4-3	TGCGCCAGCAGCCCACGGTGGGCGGGGGGCGGGGGAGATACGCAGTATTTT	CASSPRWAGGGGDTQYF
TRBJ1-2	-	TRBD1	TRBV28	TGTGCCAGCAGTTTAGCAGGGGGCAGCTATGGCTACACCTTC	CASSLAGGSYGYTF
TRBJ1-3	-	-	TRBV6-5	TGTGCCAGCGGACACCCACCTGGTGGAAACACCATATATTTT	CASGHPPGGNTIYF
TRBJ1-2	few	-	TRBV29-1	TGCAGCGTTGAAGGGGGCGAAATAGTGAGCTACACCTTC	CSVEGGEIVSYTF
TRBJ2-1	-	TRBD1	TRBV6-1	TGTGCCAGCAGCCCCTGGACAGGGGGTAACAATGAGCAGTTCTTC	CASSPWTGGNNEQFF